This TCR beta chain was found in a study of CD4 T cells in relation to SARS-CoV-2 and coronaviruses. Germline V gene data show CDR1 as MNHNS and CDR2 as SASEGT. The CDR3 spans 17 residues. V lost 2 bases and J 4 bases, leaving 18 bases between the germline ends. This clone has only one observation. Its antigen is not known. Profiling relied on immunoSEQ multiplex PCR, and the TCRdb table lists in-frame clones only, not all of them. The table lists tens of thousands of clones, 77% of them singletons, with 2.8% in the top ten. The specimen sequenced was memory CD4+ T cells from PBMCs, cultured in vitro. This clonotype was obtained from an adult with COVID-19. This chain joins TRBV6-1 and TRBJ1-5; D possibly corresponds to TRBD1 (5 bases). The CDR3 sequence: CASSERAGHGQNQPQHF. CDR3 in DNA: TGTGCCAGCAGTGAAAGGGCAGGACATGGCCAAAATCAGCCCCAGCATTTT.